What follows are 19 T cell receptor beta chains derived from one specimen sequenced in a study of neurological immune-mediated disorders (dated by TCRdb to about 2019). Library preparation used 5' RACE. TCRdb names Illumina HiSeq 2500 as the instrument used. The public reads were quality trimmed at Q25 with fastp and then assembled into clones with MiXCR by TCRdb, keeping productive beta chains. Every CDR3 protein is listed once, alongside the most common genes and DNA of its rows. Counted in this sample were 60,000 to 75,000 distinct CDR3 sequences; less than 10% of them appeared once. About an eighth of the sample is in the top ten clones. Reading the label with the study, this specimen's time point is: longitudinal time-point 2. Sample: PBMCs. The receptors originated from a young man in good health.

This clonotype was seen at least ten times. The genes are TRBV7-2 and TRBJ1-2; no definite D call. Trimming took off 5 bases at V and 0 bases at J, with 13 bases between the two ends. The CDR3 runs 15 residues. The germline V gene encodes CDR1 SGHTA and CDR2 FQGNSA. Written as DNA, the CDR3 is TGTGCCAGCAGCCCGCATTTAAGCCCTAACTATGGCTACACCTTC. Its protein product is CASSPHLSPNYGYTF.

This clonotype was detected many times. The CDR3 protein is CASSPSWEEQYF. CDR3 nucleotides: TGTGCCAGCAGTCCGTCCTGGGAAGAGCAGTACTTC. The chain combines TRBV28 with TRBJ2-7; no clear D. Deletions cut 5 bases from V and 7 bases from J, with 12 bases between. The V gene's germline CDR1 is MDHEN and CDR2 SYDVKM. The CDR3 totals 12 residues.

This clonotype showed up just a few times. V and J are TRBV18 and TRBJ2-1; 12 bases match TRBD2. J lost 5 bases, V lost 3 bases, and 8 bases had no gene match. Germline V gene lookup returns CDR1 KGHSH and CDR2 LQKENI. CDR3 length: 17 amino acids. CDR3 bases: TGTGCCAGCTCACCTCCCGGACTAGCGGGAAAAGACAATGAGCAGTTCTTC. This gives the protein CASSPPGLAGKDNEQFF.

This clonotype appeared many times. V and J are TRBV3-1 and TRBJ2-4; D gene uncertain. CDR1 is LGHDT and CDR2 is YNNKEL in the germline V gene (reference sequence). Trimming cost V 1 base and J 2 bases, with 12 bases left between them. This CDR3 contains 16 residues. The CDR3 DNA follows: TGTGCCAGCAGCCAAGTAACGCTAAGGACCAAAAACATTCAGTACTTC. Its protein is CASSQVTLRTKNIQYF.

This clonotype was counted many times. This chain's CDR3 is CASSLTGTYPRDTQYF. The CDR3 DNA reads TGCGCCAGCAGCCTGACAGGGACCTATCCACGAGATACGCAGTATTTT. This chain joins TRBV5-1 and TRBJ2-3, with 7 nucleotides matching TRBD1. After removal of 4 bases from V and 5 bases from J, the junction contained 13 bases not matched to a gene. Germline lookup yields CDR1 SGHRS and CDR2 YFSETQ. This CDR3 region has 16 residues.

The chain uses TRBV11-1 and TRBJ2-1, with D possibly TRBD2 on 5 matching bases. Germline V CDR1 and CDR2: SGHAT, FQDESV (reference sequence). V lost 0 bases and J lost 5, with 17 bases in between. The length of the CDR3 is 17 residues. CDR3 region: CASSLAAIGISHNEQFF. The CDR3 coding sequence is TGTGCCAGCAGCTTAGCGGCTATCGGGATATCCCACAATGAGCAGTTCTTC. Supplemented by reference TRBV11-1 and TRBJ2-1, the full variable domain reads EAEVAQSPRYKITEKSQAVAFWCDPISGHATLYWYRQILGQGPELLVQFQDESVVDDSQLPKDRFSAERLKGVDSTLKIQPAELGDSAMYLCASSLAAIGISHNEQFFGPGTRLTVL.

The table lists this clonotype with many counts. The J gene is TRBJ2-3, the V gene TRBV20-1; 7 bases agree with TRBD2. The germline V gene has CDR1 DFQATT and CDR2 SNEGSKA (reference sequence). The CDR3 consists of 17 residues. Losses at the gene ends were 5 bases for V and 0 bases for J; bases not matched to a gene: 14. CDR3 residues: CSAPPPLAEASTDTQYF. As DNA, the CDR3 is TGCAGTGCTCCCCCCCCTCTAGCGGAGGCTAGCACAGATACGCAGTATTTT.

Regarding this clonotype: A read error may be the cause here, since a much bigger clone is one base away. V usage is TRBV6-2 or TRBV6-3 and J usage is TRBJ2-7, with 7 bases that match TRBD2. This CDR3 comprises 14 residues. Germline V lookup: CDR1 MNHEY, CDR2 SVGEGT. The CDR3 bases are TGTGACAGCAGTTACAGCGGGACGGTCTACGAGCAGTACTTC. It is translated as CDSSYSGTVYEQYF.

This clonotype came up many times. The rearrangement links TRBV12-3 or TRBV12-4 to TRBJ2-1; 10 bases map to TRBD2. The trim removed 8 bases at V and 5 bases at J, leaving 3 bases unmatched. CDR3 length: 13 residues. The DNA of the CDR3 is TGTGCCAGCCGTGGACTAGCGGACAATGAGCAGTTCTTC. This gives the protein CASRGLADNEQFF.

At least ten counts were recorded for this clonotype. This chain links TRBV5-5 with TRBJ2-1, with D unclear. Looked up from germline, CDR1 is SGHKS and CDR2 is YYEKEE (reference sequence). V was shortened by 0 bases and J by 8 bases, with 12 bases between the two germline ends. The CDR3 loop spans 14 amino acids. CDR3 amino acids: CASSLGDEVDEQFF. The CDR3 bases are TGTGCCAGCAGCTTGGGTGACGAGGTCGATGAGCAGTTCTTC.

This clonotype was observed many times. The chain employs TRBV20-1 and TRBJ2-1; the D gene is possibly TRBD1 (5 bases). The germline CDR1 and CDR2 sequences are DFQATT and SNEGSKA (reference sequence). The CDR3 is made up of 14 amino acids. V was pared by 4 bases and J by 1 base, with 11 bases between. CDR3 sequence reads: CSAMGRQSYNEQFF. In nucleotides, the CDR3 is TGCAGTGCTATGGGAAGACAGTCCTACAATGAGCAGTTCTTC.

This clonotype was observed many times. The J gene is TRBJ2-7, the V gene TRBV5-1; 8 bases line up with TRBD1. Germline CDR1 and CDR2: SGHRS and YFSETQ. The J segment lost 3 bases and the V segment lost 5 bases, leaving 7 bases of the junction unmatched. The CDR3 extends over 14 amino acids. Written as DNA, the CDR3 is TGCGCCAGCAGATCATCCACAGGGGGCTACGAGCAGTACTTC. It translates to CASRSSTGGYEQYF.

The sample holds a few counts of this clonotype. CDR3 coding DNA: TGCAGCGTTGAACTTCCCCTTAGCGGTCGCTCCTACGAGCAGTACTTC. Its protein product is CSVELPLSGRSYEQYF. The chain combines TRBV29-1 with TRBJ2-7; tentatively, D is TRBD2 (6 bases). This CDR3 region has 16 residues. V was pared by 2 bases and J by 0 bases, with 17 bases between. Germline V gene data show CDR1 as SQVTM and CDR2 as ANQGSEA.

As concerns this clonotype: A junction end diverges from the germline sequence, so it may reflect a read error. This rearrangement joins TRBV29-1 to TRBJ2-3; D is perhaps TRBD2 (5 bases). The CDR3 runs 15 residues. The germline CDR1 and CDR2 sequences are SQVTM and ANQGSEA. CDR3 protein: CSVLGNIARAYTRYF. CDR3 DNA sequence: TGCAGCGTCTTGGGAAACATCGCGAGGGCATATACGCGGTATTTT.

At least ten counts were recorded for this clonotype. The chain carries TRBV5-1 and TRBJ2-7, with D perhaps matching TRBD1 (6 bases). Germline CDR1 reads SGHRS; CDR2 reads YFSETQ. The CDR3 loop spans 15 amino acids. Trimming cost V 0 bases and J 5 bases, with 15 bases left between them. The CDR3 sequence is CASSLDLQGWNEQYF. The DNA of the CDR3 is TGCGCCAGCAGCTTGGACCTGCAGGGGTGGAACGAGCAGTACTTC.

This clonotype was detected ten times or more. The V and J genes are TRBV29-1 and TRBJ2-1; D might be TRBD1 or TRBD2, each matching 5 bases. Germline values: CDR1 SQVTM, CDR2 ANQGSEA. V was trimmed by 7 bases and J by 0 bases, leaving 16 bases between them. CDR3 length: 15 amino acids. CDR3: CSAPRPGSSYNEQFF. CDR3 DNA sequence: TGCAGCGCCCCCCGCCCAGGGAGCTCCTACAATGAGCAGTTCTTC.

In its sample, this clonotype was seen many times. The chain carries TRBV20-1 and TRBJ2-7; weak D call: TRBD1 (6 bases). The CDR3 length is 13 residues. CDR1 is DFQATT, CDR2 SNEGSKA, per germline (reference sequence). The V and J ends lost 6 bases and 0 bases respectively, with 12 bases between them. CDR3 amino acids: CSATGTFSYEQYF. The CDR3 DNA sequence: TGCAGTGCAACCGGGACATTCTCCTACGAGCAGTACTTC.

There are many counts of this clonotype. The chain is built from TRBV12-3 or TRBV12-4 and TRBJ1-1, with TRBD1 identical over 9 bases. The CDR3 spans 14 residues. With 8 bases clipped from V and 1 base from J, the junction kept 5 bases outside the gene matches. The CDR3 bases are TGTGCCAGCGGACAGGGGAACGCGAACACTGAAGCTTTCTTT. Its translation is CASGQGNANTEAFF.

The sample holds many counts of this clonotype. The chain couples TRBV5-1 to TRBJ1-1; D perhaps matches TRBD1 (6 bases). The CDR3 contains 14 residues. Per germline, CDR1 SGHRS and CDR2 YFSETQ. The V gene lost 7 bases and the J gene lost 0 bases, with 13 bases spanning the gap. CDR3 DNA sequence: TGCGCCAGCGTCCAGGGGTCAATGAACACTGAAGCTTTCTTT. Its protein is CASVQGSMNTEAFF. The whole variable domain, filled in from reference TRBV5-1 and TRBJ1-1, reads KAGVTQTPRYLIKTRGQQVTLSCSPISGHRSVSWYQQTPGQGLQFLFEYFSETQRNKGNFPGRFSGRQFSNSRSEMNVSTLELGDSALYLCASVQGSMNTEAFFGQGTRLTVV.